The entry that follows covers one T cell receptor beta chain sequence. The antigen it recognizes is unknown. Nothing much larger sits one base from this clone, and base qualities are not available. The immunoSEQ hsTCRB v3.0 assay was used at survey level resolution to sequence the TRB variable region. The targeted TRB sequencing depth was 40,000-50,000 T-cell genomes per sample. TRB libraries were pooled and sequenced on an Illumina MiSeq using a v3 150-cycle kit. In the source study's methods: Repertoire analysis was performed in R inside a reproducible Nextflow workflow that covered QC, data transformation and analysis. LymphoSeq2, an R package for exploring AIRR-Seq data, was used to implement the custom analyses. Four samples that yielded fewer than 5000 total TRB sequences were excluded, so that around 190 HIV repertoires were analyzed. Among the approximately 200 retained HIV repertoires, some 60 were collected before ART initiation and more than 120 after ART initiation. Repertoires were downsampled to 5000 TRB nucleotide sequences, and summary statistics were averaged over 100 downsampling iterations. TRB sequences were retained for analysis only if CDR3 regions of at least seven amino acids were present. Diversity was measured with a Shannon entropy-derived clonality score and the Gini coefficient. Repertoire networks linked the top 5000 CDR3 amino acid sequences whenever two sequences differed by an edit distance of one. GLIPH2 predicted antigen specificity groups and MHC restriction for TRB CDR3 amino acid sequences. CDR3 amino acid sequences were matched against VDJdb and McPAS-TCR to flag known CMV, EBV, HIV or tissue antigen associations. Pre-ART, post-ART and control groups were compared with Wilcoxon signed-rank tests and Holm-Bonferroni correction. TCRdb mirrors the immuneACCESS table, restricted to in-frame sequences. Some clones are absent from its copies; in checked studies, under half trace to an unresolved V gene, and the reason for the others is unknown. The V and J calls and clone size are taken from that table; D and trimming were inferred from the DNA. The sample table lists 30,000 to 40,000 clones, just under 95% of them with a count of one. The ten largest make up roughly 4% of the sample.

These data belong to a study of long-term antiretroviral therapy in people with HIV (dated by TCRdb to 2021 to 2024). Broadly, across the study: The earliest samples were collected roughly a decade before the 2015 WHO recommendation for immediate ART, at a time when ART was usually postponed until CD4 counts fell. Whether ART initiation and durable HIV suppression were associated with changes in peripheral blood TRB repertoire composition and diversity was tested in a retrospective serial study. From over 25 adults with confirmed HIV infection, the cohort provided 150 to 200 cryopreserved PBMC samples, gathered serially across a mean of approximately six years (range 1-12). Among the 30 or so participants with HIV, around ten were female. No cross-contamination during QIAcube processing was shown when test extractions of a monoclonal T-cell line were performed alongside roughly 30 polyclonal samples.

Paper-wide results and their limitations: At every time point, the repertoire was dominated by expanded TRB clones first identified before ART initiation, although this dominance fluctuated and, in many PLHIV, declined after ART. HIV repertoires had narrower CDR3 length ranges than controls, and the network structure suggested an antigen-experienced repertoire that shifted only slightly toward naive after ART. Inferences about post-ART repertoire changes are limited because no data were available on ART adherence, viral resistance or therapy changes. Since PBMC availability was limited, sequencing covered only the TCR beta chain, with no alpha chain pairing. Starting ART was linked to a significant rise in TRB diversity, yet even after long-term ART the diversity remained significantly lower than in transplant donor controls. Because cell numbers in pre-ART samples were limited, unsorted PBMC were profiled instead of sorted CD4+ and CD8+ T cells. The samples were dated from about 2004 to 2017, and the ART regimens that were used may be less effective than current ART regimens.

To be included, a participant needed at least one PBMC sample from before ART initiation plus at least two post-ART samples. Treatment was received in the United States of America by all participants with HIV. Before DNA extraction, cryopreserved samples of 1-10 million PBMC were thawed and then washed. At the time of the earliest PBMC sample, participants with HIV were aged between about 23 and 54 years. Each participant contributed PBMC samples from 1-4 timepoints before ART initiation and 2-8 timepoints after ART initiation, with a median of 7 samples. Serial HIV viral load, CD4+ T-cell count, ART history and demographic data were obtained for every participant. Genomic DNA was extracted from unsorted PBMC with a Qiagen kit on a QIAcube, processed in batches of 12 samples. Inclusive of the bounding cysteine and phenylalanine, the CDR3 is 15 residues long. Only the CDR3 DNA stays, 45 bases, in frame from base 1. V is shortened by 8 bases, J by 4 bases, and the region joining them spans 20 bases. CDR1 and CDR2, looked up from the germline V gene (reference sequence), are MNHNY and SVGAGI.

The source is a woman between 50 and 59 years old with HIV. Sequenced here: unsorted PBMCs, sampled 4.1 years after starting antiretroviral therapy. The receptor chain draws on TRBV6-6 and TRBJ1-2; a tentative D match to TRBD1 spans 5 bases. The bases are TGTGCCAGCCGGTCGTGGCAGGGAGACATCTATGGCTACACCTTC. The encoded protein is CASRSWQGDIYGYTF.